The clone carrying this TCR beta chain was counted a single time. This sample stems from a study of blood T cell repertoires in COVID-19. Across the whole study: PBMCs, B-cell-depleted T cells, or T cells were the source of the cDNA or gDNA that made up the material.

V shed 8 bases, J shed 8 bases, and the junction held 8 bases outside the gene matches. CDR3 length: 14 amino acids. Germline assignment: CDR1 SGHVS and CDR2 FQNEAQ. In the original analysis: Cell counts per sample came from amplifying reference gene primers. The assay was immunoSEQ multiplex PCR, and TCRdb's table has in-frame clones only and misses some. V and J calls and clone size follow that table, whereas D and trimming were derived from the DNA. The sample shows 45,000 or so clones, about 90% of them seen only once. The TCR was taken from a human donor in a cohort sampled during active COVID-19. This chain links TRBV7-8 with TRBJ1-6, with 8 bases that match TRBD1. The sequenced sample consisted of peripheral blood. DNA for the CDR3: TGTGCCAGCCGCACGGACAGGGAGGATTCACCCCTCCACTTT. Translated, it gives CASRTDREDSPLHF. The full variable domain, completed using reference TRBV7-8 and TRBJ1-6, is GAGVSQSPRYKVAKRGQDVALRCDPISGHVSLFWYQQALGQGPEFLTYFQNEAQLDKSGLPSDRFFAERPEGSVSTLKIQRTQQEDSAVYLCASRTDREDSPLHFGNGTRLTVT.